This note documents a single T cell receptor beta chain sequence. V was shortened by 4 bases and J by 1 base, with 2 bases between the two germline ends. Looked up from germline, CDR1 is SGHRS and CDR2 is YFSETQ. The CDR3 spans 11 residues. This record belongs to a study of T cell responses to AZD1222 COVID-19 vaccine. Generated by immunoSEQ multiplex PCR, the TCRdb table keeps only in-frame clones and is missing some. The data hold more than 80,000 clones, with approximately 85% observed a single time. V and J are TRBV5-1 and TRBJ2-5; D is unresolved. This TCR was sampled from an adult who received the AZD1222 COVID-19 vaccine. Sequencing was performed on peripheral blood, taken 28 days after the second AZD1222 dose. CDR3 nucleotides: TGCGCCAGCAGCGCCCAAGAGACCCAGTACTTC. It codes for CASSAQETQYF.